Listed below are T cell receptor beta chains from one sample, sequenced in a study of blood T cell repertoires in COVID-19. Repertoires were generated with immunoSEQ multiplex PCR, while TCRdb's copy carries only in-frame clones and drops some. The table lists about 270,000 clones, around 93% of them singletons. The specimen sequenced was PBMCs or T cells enriched from blood (not recorded which). These receptors were collected from a man aged 35 to 55 who had been exposed to COVID-19. CDR3s include the opening cysteine and the closing phenylalanine or tryptophan. The D gene is left open where the match is weak. Not all rows give a size; the values are once, few, many and, for expanded clones, a class.

>TRBV5-1|TRBJ2-3|-|-
TGCGCCAGCAGCCCCGGACAGCCCACAGATACGCAGTATTTT
CASSPGQPTDTQYF
>TRBV19|TRBJ2-1|-|-
TGTGCCAGTAGTATCGTGGGGGGAGCGGACTACAATGAGCAGTTCTTC
CASSIVGGADYNEQFF
>TRBV28|TRBJ1-2|few|-
TGTGCCAGCAGTTTAGACCAGGGATATGGCTACACCTTC
CASSLDQGYGYTF
>TRBV27|TRBJ2-1|-|TRBD2
TGTGCCAGCAGTGGGGTCCAGCCTAGCGGGATCAAATCCGACTCCTACAATGAGCAGTTCTTC
CASSGVQPSGIKSDSYNEQFF
>TRBV6-5|TRBJ2-7|few|-
TGTGCCAGCAGTTACTCGATTAAGCCGCAGGGGAGCGAGCAGTACTTC
CASSYSIKPQGSEQYF
>TRBV2|TRBJ1-2|-|TRBD1
TGTGCCAGCAGCCGGGACAGGGGGCAGAATGGCTACACCTTC
CASSRDRGQNGYTF
>TRBV29-1|TRBJ2-1|-|TRBD2
TGCAGCGCCCTGACTAGCGGGAATTATCTATCCTACAATGAGCAGTTCTTC
CSALTSGNYLSYNEQFF
>TRBV7-3|TRBJ2-1|-|TRBD2
TGTGCCAGCAGCTTAACCCCCGGGACTACCGAGCAGTTCTTC
CASSLTPGTTEQFF
>TRBV28|TRBJ2-2|-|-
TGTGCCAGCAGGTCCGGGAACGGGGAGCTGTTTTTT
CASRSGNGELFF
>TRBV28|TRBJ1-2|-|TRBD1
TGTGCCAGCAGTTTATCATCGCCAGGGGGACCCCCTTGGGACTACACCTTC
CASSLSSPGGPPWDYTF
>TRBV27|TRBJ2-7|-|TRBD2
TGTGCCAGCAGTCTGGTAGCGGGCGCGAGCTCCTACGAGCAGTACTTC
CASSLVAGASSYEQYF
>TRBV2|TRBJ2-3|-|TRBD1
TGTGCCAGACTAATGCAGGGGGCCCTCACAGATACGCAGTATTTT
CARLMQGALTDTQYF
>TRBV5-1|TRBJ2-5|-|TRBD2
TGCGCCAGCAGCCGGACTAGCGGGAGGTTTACCCAAGAGACCCAGTACTTC
CASSRTSGRFTQETQYF
>TRBV28|TRBJ2-7|-|-
TGTGCCAGCCGCCTCTCAGGGGACGAGCAGTACTTC
CASRLSGDEQYF
>TRBV30|TRBJ1-2|-|-
TGTGCCTGGAGTGGGTCAGTGAACTATGGCTACACCTTC
CAWSGSVNYGYTF